Below are 9 T cell receptor beta chains sequenced from a single sample in a study of blood T cell repertoires in COVID-19. Assay: immunoSEQ multiplex PCR; the TCRdb copy retains only in-frame clones and omits some. The data contain 160,000 or so clones, more than 65% of them seen just once; the ten biggest clones take up 9.8%. Sequenced material: peripheral blood. The source is a woman aged 45-65 years with acute or convalescent COVID-19.

This chain links TRBV18 with TRBJ1-5, with D maybe TRBD1 (6 bases). The CDR3 extends over 14 amino acids. V shed 3 bases and J shed 5 bases, with 11 bases lying between them. CDR1 is KGHSH, CDR2 LQKENI, per germline. CDR3 residues: CASSPFRGDQPQHF. DNA for the CDR3: TGTGCCAGCTCACCTTTCAGGGGTGATCAGCCCCAGCATTTT.

This clone came up once. The chain has TRBV5-1 and TRBJ1-2, with D maybe TRBD1 (6 bases). The V end was cut by 0 bases, the J end by 6 bases, with 12 bases between. The germline CDR1 and CDR2 sequences are SGHRS and YFSETQ. The CDR3 extends over 14 amino acids. The CDR3: CASSLGNRAHGYTF. CDR3 nucleotide sequence: TGCGCCAGCAGCTTGGGAAACAGGGCCCATGGCTACACCTTC. The whole variable domain, remainder taken from reference TRBV5-1 and TRBJ1-2, is KAGVTQTPRYLIKTRGQQVTLSCSPISGHRSVSWYQQTPGQGLQFLFEYFSETQRNKGNFPGRFSGRQFSNSRSEMNVSTLELGDSALYLCASSLGNRAHGYTFGSGTRLTVV.

This rearrangement joins TRBV5-6 to TRBJ1-2; D uncertain. The CDR3 has 12 amino acids. Germline V gene lookup returns CDR1 SGHDT and CDR2 YYEEEE. The germline V and J ends were trimmed by 4 bases and 4 bases, with 8 bases remaining between them. The CDR3 spells CASSVEGYGYTF. CDR3 DNA: TGTGCCAGCAGCGTAGAGGGCTATGGCTACACCTTC.

The gene calls are TRBV2 and TRBJ1-5; 9 nucleotides agree with TRBD1. Trimming removed 6 bases from V and 5 bases from J; junction bases left unmatched: 5. Looked up from germline, CDR1 is SNHLY and CDR2 is FYNNEI. This CDR3 is 14 amino acids long. The CDR3 DNA sequence: TGTGCCAGCAGCCCGACAGGGGGGGATCAGCCCCAGCATTTT. Protein product: CASSPTGGDQPQHF.

The J gene is TRBJ1-2, the V gene TRBV4-3; 9 bases match TRBD1. Per germline, CDR1 LGHNA and CDR2 YSLEER. The CDR3 consists of 14 residues. V shed 5 bases and J 5 bases; nucleotides not matched to a gene: 6. CDR3 protein: CASSKDRGPYGYTF. CDR3 coding DNA: TGCGCCAGCAGCAAGGACAGGGGACCGTATGGCTACACCTTC.

In its sample, this clone ranks as medium-sized. This chain links TRBV7-3 with TRBJ2-2; D possibly corresponds to TRBD2 (6 bases). CDR3 size: 16 residues. Germline CDR1 is SGHTA and CDR2 is FQGTGA. V lost 5 bases, J lost 7 bases, and 20 bases lay in between. CDR3 bases: TGTGCCAGCAGCCGGACCTCGACTAGTGCCGACGGGGAGCTGTTTTTT. Protein sequence: CASSRTSTSADGELFF.

The V gene is TRBV7-8, the J gene TRBJ1-2; D possibly corresponds to TRBD1 (5 bases). From germline, CDR1 is SGHVS and CDR2 FQNEAQ. V lost 4 bases and J lost 4, with 7 bases in between. The CDR3 consists of 12 residues. CDR3 sequence (DNA): TGTGCCAGCAGCTCTCAGGGCTATGGCTACACCTTC. This codes for CASSSQGYGYTF.

The chain employs TRBV18 and TRBJ2-5; a weak D match, TRBD1 (5 bases). Deletions cut 4 bases from V and 5 bases from J, with 14 bases between. Germline CDR1 is KGHSH and CDR2 is LQKENI. The CDR3 spans 14 residues. The CDR3 DNA sequence: TGTGCCAGCTCACTGCAGGGCGAGGAGGAGACCCAGTACTTC. Translated, it gives CASSLQGEEETQYF.

This clone was counted a few times. The rearrangement joins TRBV5-1 to TRBJ2-2, with 10 bases identical to TRBD1. The CDR3 has 15 residues. Trimming removed 3 bases from V and 4 bases from J; junction bases left unmatched: 3. The germline gives CDR1 SGHRS, CDR2 YFSETQ. CDR3 region: CASSWGQGITGELFF. CDR3 bases: TGCGCCAGCAGCTGGGGACAGGGGATCACCGGGGAGCTGTTTTTT.